One T cell receptor (beta chain) is described in this entry. The antigen is not known. Libraries were prepared by immunoSEQ multiplex PCR; TCRdb keeps only in-frame clonotypes and omits some of them. This table has tens of thousands of clones, 75% to 90% appearing once. These data belong to a study of T cell responses to AZD1222 COVID-19 vaccine. Study outcomes and limitations: Clonal diversity was possibly underestimated, and the donors were mostly white British, with more females. Seropositive at baseline were only a handful of AZD1222 recipients.

This material consisted of peripheral blood, taken on day 0 of AZD1222 vaccination. The sequence was collected from an adult in good health.

CDR3 in DNA: TGCAGCGTTGACAACAGAAACACCGGGGAGCTGTTTTTT. It encodes CSVDNRNTGELFF. V gene TRBV29-1 combines with J gene TRBJ2-2; D gene uncertain. The CDR3 length is 13 residues. The ends were cut back, 3 bases at V and 2 bases at J, with 7 bases in the middle. Looked up from germline, CDR1 is SQVTM and CDR2 is ANQGSEA.